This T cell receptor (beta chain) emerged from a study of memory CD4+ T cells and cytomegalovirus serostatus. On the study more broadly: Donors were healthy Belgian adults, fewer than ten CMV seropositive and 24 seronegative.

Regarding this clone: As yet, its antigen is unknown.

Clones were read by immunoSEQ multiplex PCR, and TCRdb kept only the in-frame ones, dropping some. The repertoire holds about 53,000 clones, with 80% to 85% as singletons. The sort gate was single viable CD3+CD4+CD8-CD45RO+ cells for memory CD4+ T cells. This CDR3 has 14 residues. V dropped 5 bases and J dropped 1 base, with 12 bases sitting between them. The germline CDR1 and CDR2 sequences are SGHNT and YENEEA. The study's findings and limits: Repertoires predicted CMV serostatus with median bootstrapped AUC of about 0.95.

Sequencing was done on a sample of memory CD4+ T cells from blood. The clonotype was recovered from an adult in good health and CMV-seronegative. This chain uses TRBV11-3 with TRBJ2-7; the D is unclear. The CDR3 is CASSLSRISYEQYF. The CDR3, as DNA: TGTGCCAGCAGCCTTTCGCGGATATCCTACGAGCAGTACTTC.